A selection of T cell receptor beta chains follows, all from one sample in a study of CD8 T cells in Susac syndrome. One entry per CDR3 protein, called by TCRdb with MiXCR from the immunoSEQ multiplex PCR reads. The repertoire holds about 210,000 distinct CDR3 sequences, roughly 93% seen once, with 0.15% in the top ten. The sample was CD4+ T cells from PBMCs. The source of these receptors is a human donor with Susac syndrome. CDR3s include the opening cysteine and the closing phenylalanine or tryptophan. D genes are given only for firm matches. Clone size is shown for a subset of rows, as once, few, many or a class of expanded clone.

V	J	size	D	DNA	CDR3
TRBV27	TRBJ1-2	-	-	TGTGCCAGCAGTATAGGGGGTAACTATGGCTACACCTTC	CASSIGGNYGYTF
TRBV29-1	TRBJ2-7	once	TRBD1	TGCAGCGTTAGGACAGGGACTTACGAGCAGTACTTC	CSVRTGTYEQYF
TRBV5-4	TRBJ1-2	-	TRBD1	TGTGCCAGCAGCCCCGACAGGGGCCGAGATGGCTACACCTTC	CASSPDRGRDGYTF
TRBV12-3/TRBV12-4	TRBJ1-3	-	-	TGTGCCAGCACCTTAACTGGAAACACCATATATTTT	CASTLTGNTIYF
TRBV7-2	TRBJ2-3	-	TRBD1	TGTGCCAGCAGCCCGATCATCAGGGGGTCGGAGCAGTATTTT	CASSPIIRGSEQYF
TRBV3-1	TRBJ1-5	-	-	TGTGCCAGCAGCCCAAGGTTTGAGGGGAGTAGCAATCAGCCCCAGCATTTT	CASSPRFEGSSNQPQHF
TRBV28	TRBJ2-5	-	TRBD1	TGTGCCAGCACCCCCCTCAACAGGGGCCGGGTGACCCAGTACTTC	CASTPLNRGRVTQYF
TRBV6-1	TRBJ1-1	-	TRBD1	TGTGCCAGCACCCGGGGACAGCCCAACGGGAACACTGAAGCTTTCTTT	CASTRGQPNGNTEAFF
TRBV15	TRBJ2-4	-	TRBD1	TGTGCCACCAGCAGAGATAAGGGGGACAGATCCCTTCAGTACTTC	CATSRDKGDRSLQYF
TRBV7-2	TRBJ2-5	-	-	TGTGCCAGCAGCTTAGATTCAGGGGCCGAGACCCAGTACTTC	CASSLDSGAETQYF
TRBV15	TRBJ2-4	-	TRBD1	TGTGCCACCAGCTCGCCGGGGACAGGAAACATTCAGTACTTC	CATSSPGTGNIQYF
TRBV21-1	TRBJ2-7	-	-	TGTGCCAGCAGCGCGTCCGGGACAGGAGGCTCCTACGAGCAGTACTTC	CASSASGTGGSYEQYF
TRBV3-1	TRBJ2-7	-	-	TGTGCCAGCAGCCAAGATGGGGGACTTTACGAGCAGTACTTC	CASSQDGGLYEQYF
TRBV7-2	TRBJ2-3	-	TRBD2	TGTGCCAGCAACCGCGGGGGGACCACAGATACGCAGTATTTT	CASNRGGTTDTQYF
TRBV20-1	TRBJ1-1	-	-	TGCAGTGCTACAACGTTCACTGAAGCTTTCTTT	CSATTFTEAFF
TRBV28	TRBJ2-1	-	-	TGTGCCAGCAGTTTACAGGGGCCTAGTTTCGATGAGCAGTTCTTC	CASSLQGPSFDEQFF
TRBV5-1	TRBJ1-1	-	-	TGCGCCAGCAGCTCCTCAGCCCGGGGTGAAGCTTTCTTT	CASSSSARGEAFF
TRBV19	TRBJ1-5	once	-	TGTGCCAGTAAACGTGCGTCGCAGCCCCAGCATTTT	CASKRASQPQHF
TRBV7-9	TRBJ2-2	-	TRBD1	TGTGCCAGCAGCTTACGGGGACAGACGAACACCGGGGAGCTGTTTTTT	CASSLRGQTNTGELFF
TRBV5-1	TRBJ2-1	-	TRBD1	TGCGCCAGCAGCATGGGACAGGTGGAGTTCAATGAGCAGTTCTTC	CASSMGQVEFNEQFF
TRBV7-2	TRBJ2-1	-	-	TGTGCCAGCAGCCCCCCCTGGGGCTACAATGAGCAGTTCTTC	CASSPPWGYNEQFF
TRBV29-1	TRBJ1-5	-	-	TGCAGCGTCGGGGAAGAGTGGCAGCCCCAGCATTTT	CSVGEEWQPQHF
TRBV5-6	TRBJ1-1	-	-	TGTGCCAGCAGCCAGATAGACACCTCAAACACTGAAGCTTTCTTT	CASSQIDTSNTEAFF
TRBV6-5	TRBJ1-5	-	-	TGTGCCAGCAGTTCCCTCGCCCGGGGTAGGGGCAATCAGCCCCAGCATTTT	CASSSLARGRGNQPQHF
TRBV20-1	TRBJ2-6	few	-	TGCAGTGCTAGAGGGGCTGGGGCCAACGTCCTGACTTTC	CSARGAGANVLTF
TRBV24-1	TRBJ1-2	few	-	TGTGCCACCAGTTCAGGATCTAACTATGGCTACACCTTC	CATSSGSNYGYTF
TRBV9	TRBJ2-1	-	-	TGTGCCAGCAGCGTGACGAGGTTGTTTGATGAGCAGTTCTTC	CASSVTRLFDEQFF
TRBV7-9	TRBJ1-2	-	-	TGTGCCAGCAGCTTAGAGGGTCCTGGCTACACCTTC	CASSLEGPGYTF
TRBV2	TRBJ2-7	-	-	TGTGCCAGCAGTCATAGATCCGCGGGACAGAGTTTACGGGAGCAGTACTTC	CASSHRSAGQSLREQYF
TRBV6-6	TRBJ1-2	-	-	TGTGCCAGCAGTTACCTCTCCACAGGTTTCTATGGCTACACCTTC	CASSYLSTGFYGYTF
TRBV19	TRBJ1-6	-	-	TGTGCCAGTAGTACCCAGGGGAAAGGAAATTCACCCCTCCACTTT	CASSTQGKGNSPLHF
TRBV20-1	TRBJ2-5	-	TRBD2	TGCAGTGCTATCCCCTGGACTAGGCAAGAGACCCAGTACTTC	CSAIPWTRQETQYF
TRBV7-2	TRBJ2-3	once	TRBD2	TGTGCCAGCAAAATAGCGGGGGGAACAGATACGCAGTATTTT	CASKIAGGTDTQYF
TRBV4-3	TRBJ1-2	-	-	TGCGCCAGCAGCCAAGATTGGCGGCCCAACTATGGCTACACCTTC	CASSQDWRPNYGYTF
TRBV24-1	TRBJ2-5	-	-	TGTGCCACCAGTGGAGCGGTCCAAGAGACCCAGTACTTC	CATSGAVQETQYF
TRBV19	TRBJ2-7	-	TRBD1	TGTGCCAGCGGGACAGGGGAGGGCGAGCAGTACTTC	CASGTGEGEQYF
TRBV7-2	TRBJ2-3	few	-	TGTGCCAGCAGCTTATCGTCTGCGGGCACGCAGTATTTT	CASSLSSAGTQYF
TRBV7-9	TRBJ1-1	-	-	TGTGCCAGCAGCTCAAACACGCGACAGAGAGCTTTCTTT	CASSSNTRQRAFF
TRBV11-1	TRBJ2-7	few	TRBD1	TGTGCCAGCAGCTTAGCCGGGACAGGGGACTACGAGCAGTACTTC	CASSLAGTGDYEQYF
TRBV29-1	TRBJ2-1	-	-	TGCAGCGTTGACACTTACAATGAGCAGTTCTTC	CSVDTYNEQFF
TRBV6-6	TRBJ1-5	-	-	TGTGCCAGCAGTTACTCGCCGGCCAACAATCAGCCCCAGCATTTT	CASSYSPANNQPQHF
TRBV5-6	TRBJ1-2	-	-	TGTGCCAGCAGCTTGGCCGAAGGCTACACCTTC	CASSLAEGYTF
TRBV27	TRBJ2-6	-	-	TGTGCCAGCACCCTTCGCGGCTCTGGGGCCAACGTCCTGACTTTC	CASTLRGSGANVLTF
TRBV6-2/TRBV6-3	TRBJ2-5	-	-	TGTGCCAGCAGTTACTCGAGTCAGAAAGAGACCCAGTACTTC	CASSYSSQKETQYF
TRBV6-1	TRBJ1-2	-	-	TGTGCCAGCAGCCTTTCCAGGGACTATGGCTACACCTTC	CASSLSRDYGYTF
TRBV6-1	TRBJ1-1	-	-	TGTGCCAGCAGTGACAGAGCTTGGGCAAGAAACACTGAAGCTTTCTTT	CASSDRAWARNTEAFF
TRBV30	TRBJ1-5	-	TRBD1	TGTGCCTGGAGTTTCGGACAGGGCAATCAGCCCCAGCATTTT	CAWSFGQGNQPQHF
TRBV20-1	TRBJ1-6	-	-	TGCAGTGGCCAGGGAGGGAATTCACCCCTCCACTTT	CSGQGGNSPLHF
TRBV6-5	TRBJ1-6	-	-	TGTGCCAGCAGTTTACAAGAGGGCCCCTATAATTCACCCCTCCACTTT	CASSLQEGPYNSPLHF
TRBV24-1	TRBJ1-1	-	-	TGTGCCACCAGTCGCGCAAACACTGAAGCTTTCTTT	CATSRANTEAFF
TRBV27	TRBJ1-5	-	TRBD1	TGTGCCAGCAGCCAGGGGGGTCAGCCCCAGCATTTT	CASSQGGQPQHF
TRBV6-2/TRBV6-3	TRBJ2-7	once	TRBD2	TGTGCCAGCAGATATGTAGCGGGGTACCCCTACGAGCAGTACTTC	CASRYVAGYPYEQYF
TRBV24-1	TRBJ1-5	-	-	TGTGCCACCAGTGGGGGTAATAGCAATCAGCCCCAGCATTTT	CATSGGNSNQPQHF